The clone carrying this TCR beta chain was picked up one time. Its target is unknown. Measured with immunoSEQ multiplex PCR; TCRdb has only the in-frame clones, and not every one. The repertoire holds about 76,000 clones, with roughly 94% as singletons. Among the 120 subjects of the validation cohort, separate from the roughly 650-subject first cohort, were the donors. This sample was included in a study of cytomegalovirus exposure and HLA in healthy donors. General study findings and limits: Three chains linked to CMV were shown in vitro to be specific for CMV antigens. Overall, about 160 TCR beta chains were annotated as cytomegalovirus-associated. Reports showed the classifier diagnosing cytomegalovirus status with high specificity and sensitivity.

The CDR3 runs 13 residues. CDR1 is SGHDT, CDR2 YYEEEE, per germline. V was clipped by 4 bases and J by 5 bases, with 12 bases between them. The chain has TRBV5-6 and TRBJ2-5, with a possible D match to TRBD1 (6 bases). Source material: PBMCs. This TCR was sampled from a man younger than 35 in good health and CMV-seropositive. The CDR3 nucleotides read TGTGCCAGCAGCAAAACAGGGAGCGAGACCCAGTACTTC. Encoded protein: CASSKTGSETQYF.